This T cell receptor (beta chain) originates from a study of shared clonotypes between healthy human individuals. Some clones are missing from TCRdb's copy, which holds only in-frame ones; the method was immunoSEQ multiplex PCR. The sample lists around 500,000 clones, 76% seen once, with roughly 13% in the top ten. Donors comprised healthy HIV-negative adults lacking recent acute infections or vaccinations. Between the trimmed V and J ends, which lost 1 base and 6 bases, there was a span of 13 bases. Germline V lookup: CDR1 LGHNA, CDR2 YNFKEQ. This CDR3 is 15 amino acids long. The rearrangement joins TRBV4-2 to TRBJ2-1, with D unclear. Sequences were obtained from PBMCs. The sequence was obtained from a woman aged 35 to 49 in good health. Some clones in this sample may be carry-over from other donors' samples. The CDR3 protein is CASSQGSSEVNEQFF. In DNA, the CDR3 is TGTGCCAGCAGCCAAGGAAGCTCCGAAGTCAATGAGCAGTTCTTC.